The 8 T cell receptor beta chains given below trace back to one sample, sequenced in a study of T-cell memory formation after mild COVID-19. TCRdb re-analysed the 5' RACE reads in MiXCR, keeping a single row per CDR3 protein. The sample includes over 120,000 distinct CDR3 sequences, around 5.8% of them seen just once. Sequenced input: PBMCs or a T cell subset sorted from them (not recorded which). All receptors derive from an adult woman who had mild COVID-19 (a few samples of this study predate the infection). Cell type and time point are not known.

Ten or more counts support this clonotype. The V call is TRBV6-1, the J call TRBJ1-5; 7 positions agree with TRBD1. From germline, CDR1 is MNHNS and CDR2 SASEGT. This CDR3 is 15 amino acids long. The ends lost 4 bases at V and 6 bases at J; junction bases unmatched: 9. CDR3 loop: CASSAYDRDAQPQHF. In DNA, the CDR3 is TGTGCCAGCAGTGCCTATGACAGGGACGCTCAGCCCCAGCATTTT.

The sample holds a few counts of this clonotype. V and J are TRBV20-1 and TRBJ2-5; 10 bases fit TRBD1. CDR1 and CDR2 from the germline V gene are DFQATT and SNEGSKA (reference sequence). The CDR3 is 17 residues long. After removal of 1 base from V and 9 bases from J, the junction contained 17 bases not matched to a gene. The CDR3 spells CSARARQGAAMVGAQYF. The DNA for the CDR3 is TGCAGTGCTAGAGCCCGACAGGGGGCGGCCATGGTTGGGGCCCAGTACTTC.

The table lists this clonotype with many counts. V and J are TRBV29-1 and TRBJ2-7; D perhaps matches TRBD1 (5 bases). Germline CDR1 reads SQVTM; CDR2 reads ANQGSEA. The CDR3 runs 12 residues. V lost 4 bases to trimming and J lost 0 bases, with 7 bases between them. CDR3 region: CSVADSSYEQYF. The CDR3 DNA is TGCAGCGTTGCCGACAGCTCCTACGAGCAGTACTTC.

The table lists this clonotype with many counts. The chain couples TRBV7-2 to TRBJ2-3; 14 bases are a match to TRBD2. This CDR3 comprises 17 residues. The V and J ends lost 5 bases and 2 bases, in that order; junction bases with no gene match: 6. Germline V gives CDR1 SGHTA, CDR2 FQGNSA. This chain's CDR3 is CASSRGLAGAATDTQYF. The CDR3 DNA is TGTGCCAGCAGCAGGGGACTAGCGGGAGCCGCCACAGATACGCAGTATTTT.

This chain uses TRBV24-1 with TRBJ2-3; 7 nucleotides agree with TRBD2. This CDR3 contains 19 residues. Germline assignment: CDR1 KGHDR and CDR2 SFDVKD. Trimming took 5 bases from V and 1 from J; bases not matched to a gene: 17. The CDR3 nucleotides are TGTGCCACCAGTGGCCCACGGGCGGGAGTTGGCCGGGGCACAGATACGCAGTATTTT. Protein: CATSGPRAGVGRGTDTQYF.

This clonotype was detected only a few times. The rearrangement uses TRBV7-3 and TRBJ2-1; 16 bases are a match to TRBD2. CDR1 SGHTA and CDR2 FQGTGA come from the germline V gene. The CDR3 loop spans 19 amino acids. V lost 4 bases and J lost 7; bases outside the gene matches: 13. The CDR3 is CASSSLPGLAGGPKNEQFF. The CDR3 bases are TGTGCCAGCAGCTCGCTACCGGGACTAGCGGGGGGGCCAAAAAATGAGCAGTTCTTC.

V usage is TRBV7-8 and J usage is TRBJ2-7, with 13 bases matching TRBD2. The V and J ends lost 5 bases and 3 bases, in that order; junction bases with no gene match: 13. CDR1 is SGHVS, CDR2 FQNEAQ, per germline. The CDR3 contains 18 residues. CDR3 coding DNA: TGTGCCAGCAGCAGCGGCTGGACTAGCGGGAGTGGGGGCTACGAGCAGTACTTC. Its translation is CASSSGWTSGSGGYEQYF.

This clonotype was counted at least ten times. A junction end diverges from the germline sequence, so it may reflect a read error. The chain couples TRBV2 to TRBJ2-3, with D possibly matching TRBD1 (6 bases). CDR1 is SNHLY, CDR2 FYNNEI, per germline. The CDR3 consists of 15 residues. This CDR3 reads CAGRNRAWGTDTQYF. The DNA of the CDR3 is TGTGCCGGCAGGAACAGGGCGTGGGGCACAGATACGCAGTATTTT.